Each of the 25 T cell receptor beta chains below was sequenced from the same sample in a study of Ad26.COV2.S vaccination and SARS-CoV-2 variants. The repertoire was sequenced with immunoSEQ multiplex PCR; TCRdb's copy has only in-frame clones and lacks some. The table includes about 350,000 clones, roughly nine tenths detected once. This specimen was peripheral blood, taken after recovery from COVID-19. The receptors shown here come from a human donor who had recovered from COVID-19.

CDR3 nucleotides: TGTGCCAGCAGCGATACAGGGGCCGCGGAGACCCAGTACTTC. It is translated as CASSDTGAAETQYF. The chain combines TRBV7-9 with TRBJ2-5, with 7 nucleotides matching TRBD1. The germline V gene encodes CDR1 SEHNR and CDR2 FQNEAQ (reference sequence). CDR3 length: 14 residues. V shed 5 bases, J shed 5 bases, and the junction held 8 bases outside the gene matches.

This sequence joins TRBV5-1 and TRBJ1-3, with 7 bases lining up with TRBD1. This CDR3 is built from 15 residues. Germline-derived CDR1 and CDR2 are SGHRS and YFSETQ. Trimming cost V 5 bases and J 2 bases; bases outside gene matches: 7. The CDR3 reads CASRADRAPGNTIYF. CDR3 nucleotide sequence: TGCGCCAGCAGGGCCGACAGGGCGCCTGGAAACACCATATATTTT.

This clone was seen only once. V gene TRBV6-5 combines with J gene TRBJ1-1; D uncertain. The CDR3 spans 11 residues. Trimming took 10 bases from V and 0 from J, leaving 6 bases between them. From germline, CDR1 is MNHEY and CDR2 SVGAGI. The CDR3 loop reads CAILLNTEAFF. As DNA, the CDR3 is TGTGCCATACTATTGAACACTGAAGCTTTCTTT.

V gene TRBV11-2 combines with J gene TRBJ1-1; D is unclear. Trimming took 3 bases from V and 1 from J, leaving 12 bases between them. This CDR3 region has 15 residues. Germline V gives CDR1 SGHAT, CDR2 FQNNGV. The CDR3 reads CASSFFSDRNTEAFF. The CDR3 DNA reads as TGTGCCAGCAGCTTTTTTTCTGACCGGAACACTGAAGCTTTCTTT. Complete variable domain (other parts from reference TRBV11-2 and TRBJ1-1): EAGVAQSPRYKIIEKRQSVAFWCNPISGHATLYWYQQILGQGPKLLIQFQNNGVVDDSQLPKDRFSAERLKGVDSTLKIQPAKLEDSAVYLCASSFFSDRNTEAFFGQGTRLTVV.

This clone was seen only once. The genes are TRBV19 and TRBJ1-1; tentatively, D is TRBD1 (6 bases). Germline assignment: CDR1 LNHDA and CDR2 SQIVND (reference sequence). Trimming removed 8 bases at V and 4 bases at J, with 20 bases between. The CDR3 length is 15 residues. The CDR3 loop reads CASCGWGATGTEAFF. The CDR3 DNA reads TGTGCCAGTTGTGGTTGGGGGGCCACGGGCACTGAAGCTTTCTTT.

V usage is TRBV5-5 and J usage is TRBJ1-3; TRBD1 might be the D (5 bases). Trimming shortened V by 2 bases and J by 1 base, and 16 bases separated the two germline ends. This CDR3 spans 17 amino acids. In germline, CDR1 is SGHKS, CDR2 YYEKEE (reference sequence). CDR3 nucleotide sequence: TGTGCCAGCAGCTTTCCCCGGGGGTCGGGGTCTGGAAACACCATATATTTT. This sequence encodes CASSFPRGSGSGNTIYF.

This rearrangement joins TRBV5-1 to TRBJ2-7; tentative D call: TRBD1 (6 bases). Germline CDR1 SGHRS, CDR2 YFSETQ. V was clipped by 4 bases and J by 12 bases, with 23 bases between them. CDR3 length: 14 residues. As DNA, the CDR3 is TGCGCCAGCAGCGTGCACAGGGAAGACGCACCGCTGTACTTC. Protein sequence: CASSVHREDAPLYF.

The chain recombines TRBV13 with TRBJ1-2; TRBD1 matches 7 bases. V shed 6 bases, J shed 3 bases, and the junction held 16 bases outside the gene matches. The CDR3 loop spans 17 amino acids. The germline V gene encodes CDR1 PRHDT and CDR2 FYEKMQ (reference sequence). The CDR3: CASSPLRQGSTYYGYTF. As DNA, the CDR3 is TGTGCCAGCAGTCCGCTCCGACAGGGTTCCACATACTATGGCTACACCTTC.

CDR3 residues: CASSPKTAPPYGYTF. CDR3 sequence (DNA): TGTGCCAGCAGTCCGAAGACAGCCCCCCCCTATGGCTACACCTTC. This rearrangement joins TRBV27 to TRBJ1-2, with D perhaps matching TRBD1 (5 bases). The V gene's germline CDR1 is MNHEY and CDR2 SMNVEV (reference sequence). The CDR3 runs 15 residues. Trimming took off 5 bases at V and 4 bases at J, with 17 bases between the two ends.

This clone was counted a single time. J is TRBJ1-2 and V is TRBV19; 7 bases map to TRBD1. V lost 3 bases to trimming and J lost 4 bases; unmatched junction nucleotides: 2. The germline CDR1 and CDR2 sequences are LNHDA and SQIVND (reference sequence). The CDR3 loop spans 13 amino acids. CDR3 sequence: CASSIQGVYGYTF. The CDR3, as DNA: TGTGCCAGTAGTATTCAGGGGGTCTATGGCTACACCTTC.

The chain employs TRBV5-1 and TRBJ2-3; D gene uncertain. Germline V lookup: CDR1 SGHRS, CDR2 YFSETQ. The CDR3 is 15 amino acids. Trimming took off 0 bases at V and 0 bases at J, with 8 bases between the two ends. CDR3 residues: CASSLAGPSTDTQYF. CDR3 coding DNA: TGCGCCAGCAGCTTGGCCGGTCCTAGCACAGATACGCAGTATTTT.

The rearrangement uses TRBV12-3 or TRBV12-4 and TRBJ2-1; D remains unclear. V gave up 4 bases and J gave up 5 bases, with 9 bases separating them. The CDR3 loop spans 13 amino acids. DNA of the CDR3: TGTGCCAGCAGTTGGGGTCGACACAATGAGCAGTTCTTC. Translated, it gives CASSWGRHNEQFF.

The rearrangement joins TRBV19 to TRBJ1-4, with TRBD1 matching over 8 bases. This CDR3 region has 13 residues. J was trimmed by 6 bases and V by 6 bases; bases with no gene match: 3. Germline CDR1 reads LNHDA; CDR2 reads SQIVND (reference sequence). CDR3 DNA: TGTGCCAGTAGCAGGGGGCCGTATGAAAAACTGTTTTTT. Translated: CASSRGPYEKLFF.

The V and J genes are TRBV6-2 or TRBV6-3 and TRBJ1-4; 8 bases are a match to TRBD1. V lost 6 bases and J lost 5; bases outside the gene matches: 11. In germline, CDR1 is MNHEY, CDR2 SVGEGT. CDR3 length: 16 residues. The CDR3 reads CASSRPGDRTNEKLFF. CDR3 nucleotide sequence: TGTGCCAGCAGCCGACCCGGGGACAGGACGAATGAAAAACTGTTTTTT.

This clone was seen a handful of times. The chain employs TRBV3-1 (or the pseudogene TRBV3-2) and TRBJ2-7, with TRBD1 matching 8 bases. V was clipped by 4 bases and J by 7 bases; unmatched bases: 9. The germline gives CDR1 LGHDT, CDR2 YNNKEL (reference sequence). This CDR3 region has 14 residues. In DNA form, the CDR3 reads TGTGCCAGCAGCCTGGCGCAGGGGGCGTATGAGCAGTACTTC. Protein: CASSLAQGAYEQYF.

The chain combines TRBV5-1 with TRBJ1-2; D uncertain. The CDR3 totals 15 residues. Deletions cut 0 bases from V and 3 bases from J, with 12 bases between. The germline CDR1 and CDR2 sequences are SGHRS and YFSETQ. The CDR3 nucleotides read TGCGCCAGCAGCTTGGGCATAGGAGTTCACTATGGCTACACCTTC. This gives the protein CASSLGIGVHYGYTF.

The chain is built from TRBV19 and TRBJ2-7; 7 bases are shared with TRBD2. Germline lookup yields CDR1 LNHDA and CDR2 SQIVND (reference sequence). J gave up 5 bases and V 4 bases, and 17 bases lay outside the gene matches. CDR3 length: 17 amino acids. CDR3 nucleotides: TGTGCCAGTAGTACTCGAACTAGCGCCTCCTCCATAGACGAGCAGTACTTC. This sequence encodes CASSTRTSASSIDEQYF. Full variable domain (outside the CDR3, taken from reference TRBV19 and TRBJ2-7): DGGITQSPKYLFRKEGQNVTLSCEQNLNHDAMYWYRQDPGQGLRLIYYSQIVNDFQKGDIAEGYSVSREKKESFPLTVTSAQKNPTAFYLCASSTRTSASSIDEQYFGPGTRLTVT.

The J gene is TRBJ2-2, the V gene TRBV24-1; D remains unclear. The CDR3 runs 15 residues. Trimming removed 3 bases from V and 4 bases from J, with 11 bases in between. Germline assignment: CDR1 KGHDR and CDR2 SFDVKD. CDR3 amino acids: CATSDHRLGTGELFF. Written as DNA, the CDR3 is TGTGCCACCAGTGATCATCGACTGGGCACCGGGGAGCTGTTTTTT.

V and J are TRBV5-1 and TRBJ2-1; D perhaps matches TRBD2 (7 bases). Per germline, CDR1 SGHRS and CDR2 YFSETQ. The CDR3 sequence is 17 residues long. Trimming stripped 4 bases from V and 1 base from J, with 18 bases between. The CDR3 nucleotides read TGCGCCAGCAGCCCCTCGGGGGGACAAACTTCCTACAATGAGCAGTTCTTC. This translates into CASSPSGGQTSYNEQFF.

The chain carries TRBV29-1 and TRBJ2-7; a weak D match, TRBD2 (6 bases). The V end was cut by 5 bases, the J end by 6 bases, with 11 bases between. Germline V gene data show CDR1 as SQVTM and CDR2 as ANQGSEA. The CDR3 is made up of 11 amino acids. The CDR3 protein is CSVFGGGEQYF. Written as DNA, the CDR3 is TGCAGCGTTTTCGGGGGTGGCGAGCAGTACTTC.

The chain combines TRBV7-2 with TRBJ2-7, with D perhaps TRBD1 (6 bases). The CDR3 covers 14 residues. CDR1 and CDR2 (germline): SGHTA, FQGNSA. Trimming cost V 1 base and J 6 bases, with 13 bases left between them. The chain's CDR3 is CASSLGFWDTEQYF. The CDR3 DNA reads as TGTGCCAGCAGCTTAGGGTTTTGGGACACCGAGCAGTACTTC. Variable domain in full (rest from reference TRBV7-2 and TRBJ2-7): GAGVSQSPSNKVTEKGKDVELRCDPISGHTALYWYRQSLGQGLEFLIYFQGNSAPDKSGLPSDRFSAERTGGSVSTLTIQRTQQEDSAVYLCASSLGFWDTEQYFGPGTRLTVT.

This chain uses TRBV5-4 with TRBJ2-3; 7 bases agree with TRBD1. J lost 2 bases, V lost 3 bases, and 3 bases had no gene match. Germline V gene data show CDR1 as SGHNT and CDR2 as YYREEE (reference sequence). CDR3 length: 14 residues. The CDR3 DNA reads TGTGCCAGCAGCTGGGACAGTTCCACAGATACGCAGTATTTT. It yields the protein CASSWDSSTDTQYF.

The chain joins TRBV27 to TRBJ1-1, with a possible D match to TRBD1 (5 bases). This CDR3 is built from 14 residues. Germline V gives CDR1 MNHEY, CDR2 SMNVEV (reference sequence). V lost 5 bases to trimming and J lost 1 base, with 11 bases between them. DNA of the CDR3: TGTGCCAGCAGTATTATTGGGACGAACACTGAAGCTTTCTTT. Its translation is CASSIIGTNTEAFF.

The chain links TRBV7-9 to TRBJ1-2; D call uncertain. CDR3 size: 15 residues. The germline V gene has CDR1 SEHNR and CDR2 FQNEAQ (reference sequence). The ends were cut back, 2 bases at V and 2 bases at J, with 12 bases in the middle. CDR3 nucleotide sequence: TGTGCCAGCAGCTTATCAGGCGGGTTGAACTATGGCTACACCTTC. It specifies CASSLSGGLNYGYTF. The variable domain in full, with the rest retrieved from reference TRBV7-9 and TRBJ1-2, is DTGVSQNPRHKITKRGQNVTFRCDPISEHNRLYWYRQTLGQGPEFLTYFQNEAQLEKSRLLSDRFSAERPKGSFSTLEIQRTEQGDSAMYLCASSLSGGLNYGYTFGSGTRLTVV.

The chain links TRBV6-1 to TRBJ2-2; no reliable D call. V lost 4 bases and J 3 bases, leaving 15 bases between the germline ends. The CDR3 runs to 16 residues. The germline gives CDR1 MNHNS, CDR2 SASEGT. In DNA form, the CDR3 reads TGTGCCAGCAGTGGATGGCCACAACTATACACCGGGGAGCTGTTTTTT. Translating gives CASSGWPQLYTGELFF.